This T cell receptor (beta chain) was identified during a study of T cells in Graves' hyperthyroidism and ophthalmopathy. Findings of the study overall: Separating ophthalmopathy from stable hyperthyroidism was achieved by a 13 V-J model.

The CDR3 runs to 17 residues. The germline V gene has CDR1 MNHNS and CDR2 SASEGT. With 2 bases removed from V and 4 bases from J, the gap between germline ends came to 20 bases. This clonotype was recorded many times. Its antigen remains unknown. There were TCR beta CDR3 regions amplified from RNA transcripts. The HTBI primer set was used in a first-round RT-PCR of the TCR CDR3. TCRdb processed the multiplex PCR reads anew with MiXCR; each CDR3 protein has one entry. The sample yields 380,000 or so distinct CDR3 sequences, roughly 13% seen once. Sequenced: blood. This sequence joins TRBV6-1 and TRBJ1-1, with D possibly TRBD1 on 6 matching bases. The clonotype originates from a man aged 25-45 years with Graves' hyperthyroidism that later progressed to Graves' ophthalmopathy. CDR3 residues: CASSEMGHGAGATEAFF. The CDR3 coding sequence is TGTGCCAGCAGTGAAATGGGACATGGGGCTGGAGCCACTGAAGCTTTCTTT.